The 4 T cell receptor beta chains in this list originate from one sample, sequenced in a study of cytomegalovirus exposure and HLA in healthy donors. Primers: 60 Vbeta forward and 13 Jbeta reverse. Repertoires were generated with immunoSEQ multiplex PCR, while TCRdb's copy carries only in-frame clones and drops some. This table has 150,000 to 170,000 clones, about 80% appearing once. Sequencing input: PBMCs. The receptor source for this set is a man aged 30 to 39 in good health and CMV-seropositive.

The V call is TRBV19, the J call TRBJ2-1; D is ambiguous. Trimming took off 5 bases at V and 1 base at J, with 12 bases between the two ends. The CDR3 has 15 amino acids. Germline CDR1 reads LNHDA; CDR2 reads SQIVND (reference sequence). The CDR3 DNA is TGTGCCAGTAGTGCGGCGGTTTCATCCTACAATGAGCAGTTCTTC. Its protein product is CASSAAVSSYNEQFF. The full variable domain, its missing parts supplied by reference TRBV19 and TRBJ2-1, is DGGITQSPKYLFRKEGQNVTLSCEQNLNHDAMYWYRQDPGQGLRLIYYSQIVNDFQKGDIAEGYSVSREKKESFPLTVTSAQKNPTAFYLCASSAAVSSYNEQFFGPGTRLTVL.

This clone was counted once. For the CDR3, the DNA is TGTGCCAGCAGCCAAGATACCAGGGAGGCTGAAAAACTGTTTTTT. This translates into CASSQDTREAEKLFF. V is TRBV4-2 and J is TRBJ1-4, with D possibly matching TRBD1 (5 bases). Germline V gene data show CDR1 as LGHNA and CDR2 as YNFKEQ. Trimming removed 0 bases from V and 7 bases from J, with 12 bases in between. The length of the CDR3 is 15 residues.

This clone was counted once. The rearrangement joins TRBV5-1 to TRBJ1-1; no definite D call. V lost 1 base to trimming and J lost 2 bases, with 12 bases between them. Germline values: CDR1 SGHRS, CDR2 YFSETQ. This CDR3 is 15 amino acids long. Here the CDR3 reads CASSLYPTVNTEAFF. For the CDR3, the DNA is TGCGCCAGCAGCTTGTACCCCACAGTAAACACTGAAGCTTTCTTT.

The genes are TRBV28 and TRBJ2-3; 7 nucleotides line up with TRBD2. The CDR3 is 12 amino acids. With 5 bases clipped from V and 6 bases from J, the junction kept 2 bases outside the gene matches. Germline V gene data show CDR1 as MDHEN and CDR2 as SYDVKM. CDR3 sequence reads: CASSLGGDTQYF. In nucleotides, the CDR3 is TGTGCCAGCAGTCTGGGGGGGGATACGCAGTATTTT.